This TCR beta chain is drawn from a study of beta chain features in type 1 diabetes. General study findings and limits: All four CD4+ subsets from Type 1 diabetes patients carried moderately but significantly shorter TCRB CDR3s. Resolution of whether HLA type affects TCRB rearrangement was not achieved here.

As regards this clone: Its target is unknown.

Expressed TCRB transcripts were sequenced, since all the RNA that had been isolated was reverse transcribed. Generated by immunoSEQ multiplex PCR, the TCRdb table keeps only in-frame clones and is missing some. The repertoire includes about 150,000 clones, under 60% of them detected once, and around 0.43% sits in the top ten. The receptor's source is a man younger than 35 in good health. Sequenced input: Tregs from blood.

The CDR3 sequence: CATLGTGLETQYF. The CDR3 bases are TGTGCCACCCTCGGGACAGGGCTAGAGACCCAGTACTTC. The V gene is TRBV15, the J gene TRBJ2-5; TRBD1 matches at 9 bases. Germline loops: CDR1 LNHNV, CDR2 YYDKDF (reference sequence). The V gene end was trimmed by 8 bases and the J gene end by 4 bases; junction bases not matched to a gene: 5. This CDR3 spans 13 amino acids.